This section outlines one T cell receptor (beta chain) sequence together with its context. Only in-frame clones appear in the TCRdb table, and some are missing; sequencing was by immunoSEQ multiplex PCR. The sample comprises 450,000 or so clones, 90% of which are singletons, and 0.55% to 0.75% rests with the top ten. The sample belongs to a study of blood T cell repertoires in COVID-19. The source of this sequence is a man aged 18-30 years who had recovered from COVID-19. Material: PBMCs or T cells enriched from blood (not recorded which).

The CDR3 loop reads CASSQTRTASRGYTF. In DNA, the CDR3 is TGTGCCAGCAGCCAGACTAGGACTGCCAGCCGGGGCTACACCTTC. This rearrangement joins TRBV14 to TRBJ1-2; D is uncertain. This CDR3 is built from 15 residues. Per the germline V gene, CDR1 is SGHDN and CDR2 is FVKESK. The V and J ends lost 3 bases and 8 bases respectively, with 19 bases between them. Drawing the rest from reference TRBV14 and TRBJ1-2, the complete variable domain is EAGVTQFPSHSVIEKGQTVTLRCDPISGHDNLYWYRRVMGKEIKFLLHFVKESKQDESGMPNNRFLAERTGGTYSTLKVQPAELEDSGVYFCASSQTRTASRGYTFGSGTRLTVV.